A single sample gave rise to the 3 T cell receptor beta chains below, sequenced in a study of response to subunit inactivated influenza vaccine. Each CDR3 protein is one row after TCRdb ran MiXCR on the RT-PCR reads. The table has more than 500,000 distinct CDR3 sequences, 11% seen once; the top ten hold 11%. The same sample was also studied in work on T cells expressing NK-cell markers. This second report adds: UMIs accompanied the 5'RACE template switching by which TCR beta cDNA was made.

The source material was PBMCs from blood, sampled on the day of vaccination. These receptors came from a man in his fifties or sixties who received an inactivated influenza vaccine.

This clonotype has only a few counts. The chain joins TRBV6-2 or TRBV6-3 to TRBJ2-5; 14 bases agree with TRBD2. CDR1 is MNHEY, CDR2 SVGEGT, per germline. The ends lost 7 bases at V and 2 bases at J; junction bases unmatched: 9. This CDR3 spans 17 amino acids. The CDR3 sequence: CASIGLAGGQGQETQYF. The CDR3 coding sequence is TGTGCCAGCATCGGACTAGCGGGAGGACAGGGACAAGAGACCCAGTACTTC.

The sample holds a few counts of this clonotype. This rearrangement joins TRBV5-1 to TRBJ2-1; 7 positions match TRBD1. This CDR3 region has 15 residues. CDR1 is SGHRS and CDR2 is YFSETQ in the germline V gene. The trim removed 4 bases at V and 4 bases at J, leaving 8 bases unmatched. The CDR3 coding sequence is TGCGCCAGCAGCCAGACAGGGCTCGCGTACAATGAGCAGTTCTTC. Its protein product is CASSQTGLAYNEQFF.

The rearrangement uses TRBV20-1 and TRBJ2-7, with TRBD2 matching over 10 bases. This CDR3 region has 17 residues. Germline-derived CDR1 and CDR2 are DFQATT and SNEGSKA (reference sequence). Trimming took 6 bases from V and 7 from J; bases not matched to a gene: 21. The CDR3 DNA follows: TGCAGTGCAAAGAAAGCTTGGAAGCTAGCGGGAGCTGTTGAGCAGTACTTC. Amino acid sequence: CSAKKAWKLAGAVEQYF.